This entry describes one TCR beta chain. Residents of 24 US areas, aged about 18 to 89 years, made up the participants. Cohort assignment relied on participant-reported clinical history. This entry comes from a study of blood T cell repertoires in COVID-19. Study-wide background: The United States, Italy and Spain were the sources of the acute and convalescent COVID-19 samples.

Measured with immunoSEQ multiplex PCR; TCRdb has only the in-frame clones, and not every one. The data contain about 250,000 clones, 85% to 90% of them singletons. The junction had 10 bases not matched to a gene; V was cut back by 1 base and J by 5 bases. Germline-derived CDR1 and CDR2 are KGHSH and LQKENI. The CDR3 runs 17 residues. The receptor was derived from a woman aged 45-65 years who had recovered from COVID-19. Sequencing was performed on PBMCs or T cells enriched from blood (not recorded which). The chain has TRBV18 and TRBJ2-3; 9 positions agree with TRBD1. CDR3 in amino acids: CASSPRSQGQGLDTQYF. For the CDR3, the DNA is TGTGCCAGCTCACCACGAAGTCAGGGACAGGGACTAGATACGCAGTATTTT.